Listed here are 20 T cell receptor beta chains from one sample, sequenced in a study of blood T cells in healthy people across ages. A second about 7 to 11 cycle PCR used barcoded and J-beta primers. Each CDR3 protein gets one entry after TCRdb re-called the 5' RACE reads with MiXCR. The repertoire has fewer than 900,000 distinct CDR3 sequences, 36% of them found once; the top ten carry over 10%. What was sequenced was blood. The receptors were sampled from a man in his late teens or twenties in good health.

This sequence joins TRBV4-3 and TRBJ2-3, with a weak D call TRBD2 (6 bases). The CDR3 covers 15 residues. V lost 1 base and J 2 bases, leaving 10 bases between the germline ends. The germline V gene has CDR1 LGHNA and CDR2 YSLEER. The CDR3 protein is CASSQGGGVTDTQYF. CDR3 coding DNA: TGCGCCAGCAGCCAAGGGGGAGGAGTCACAGATACGCAGTATTTT.

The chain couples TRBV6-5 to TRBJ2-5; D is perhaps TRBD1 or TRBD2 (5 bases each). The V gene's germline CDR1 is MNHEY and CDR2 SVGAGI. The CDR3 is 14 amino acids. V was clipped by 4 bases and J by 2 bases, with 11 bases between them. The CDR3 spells CASSSPGTQETQYF. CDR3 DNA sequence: TGTGCCAGCAGTTCCCCGGGGACGCAAGAGACCCAGTACTTC.

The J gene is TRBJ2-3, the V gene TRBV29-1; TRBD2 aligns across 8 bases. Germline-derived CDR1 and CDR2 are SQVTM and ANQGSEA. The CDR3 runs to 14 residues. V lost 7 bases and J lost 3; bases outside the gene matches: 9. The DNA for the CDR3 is TGCAGCGGCCGACTAGCGACAGGAACAGATACGCAGTATTTT. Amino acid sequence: CSGRLATGTDTQYF.

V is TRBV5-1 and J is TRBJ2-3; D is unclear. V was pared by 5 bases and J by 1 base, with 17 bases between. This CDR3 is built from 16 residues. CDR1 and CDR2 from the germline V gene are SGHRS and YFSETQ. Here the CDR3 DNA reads TGCGCCAGCAGTCCGGTAGGGCGTTACGGCACAGATACGCAGTATTTT. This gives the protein CASSPVGRYGTDTQYF. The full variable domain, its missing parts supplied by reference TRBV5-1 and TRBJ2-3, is KAGVTQTPRYLIKTRGQQVTLSCSPISGHRSVSWYQQTPGQGLQFLFEYFSETQRNKGNFPGRFSGRQFSNSRSEMNVSTLELGDSALYLCASSPVGRYGTDTQYFGPGTRLTVL.

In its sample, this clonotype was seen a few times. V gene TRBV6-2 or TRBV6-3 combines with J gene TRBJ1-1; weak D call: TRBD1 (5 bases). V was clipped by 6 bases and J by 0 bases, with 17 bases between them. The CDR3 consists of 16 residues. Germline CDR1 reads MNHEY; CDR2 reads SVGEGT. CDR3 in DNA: TGTGCCAGCAGGGCGGGGCGGGAGATAATGAACACTGAAGCTTTCTTT. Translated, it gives CASRAGREIMNTEAFF.

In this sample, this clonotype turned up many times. CDR3 in amino acids: CAISTSGPQETQYF. The DNA for the CDR3 is TGTGCCATCAGTACTAGCGGGCCCCAAGAGACCCAGTACTTC. The V gene is TRBV10-3, the J gene TRBJ2-5; 9 bases map to TRBD2. V lost 5 bases to trimming and J lost 1 base; unmatched junction nucleotides: 2. Germline V CDR1 and CDR2: ENHRY, SYGVKD. The CDR3 is 14 amino acids.

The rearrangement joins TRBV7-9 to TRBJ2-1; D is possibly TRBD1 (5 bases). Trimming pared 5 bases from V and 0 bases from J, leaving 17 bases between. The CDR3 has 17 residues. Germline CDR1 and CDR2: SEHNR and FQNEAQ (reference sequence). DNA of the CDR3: TGTGCCAGCAGCCCTGGGCCAGGGTTGAGCTCCTACAATGAGCAGTTCTTC. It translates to CASSPGPGLSSYNEQFF.

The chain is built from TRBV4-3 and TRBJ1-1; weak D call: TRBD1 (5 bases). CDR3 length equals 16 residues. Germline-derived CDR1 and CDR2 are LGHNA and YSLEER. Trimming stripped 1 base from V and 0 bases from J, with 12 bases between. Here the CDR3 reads CASSQAHGGLNTEAFF. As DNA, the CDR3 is TGCGCCAGCAGCCAAGCCCATGGGGGGTTGAACACTGAAGCTTTCTTT.

This CDR3 reads CASSFGGTSISSYNSPLHF. For the CDR3, the DNA is TGTGCCAGCAGTTTTGGGGGGACGTCAATAAGCTCCTATAATTCACCCCTCCACTTT. The chain combines TRBV27 with TRBJ1-6; tentative D call: TRBD1 (5 bases). Germline V lookup: CDR1 MNHEY, CDR2 SMNVEV (reference sequence). The CDR3 totals 19 residues. The germline V and J ends were trimmed by 3 bases and 0 bases, with 18 bases remaining between them.

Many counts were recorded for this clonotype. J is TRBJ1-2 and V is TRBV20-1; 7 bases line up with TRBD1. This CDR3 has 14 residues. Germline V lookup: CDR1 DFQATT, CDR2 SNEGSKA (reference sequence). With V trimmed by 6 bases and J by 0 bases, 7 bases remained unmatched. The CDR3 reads CSAMEQGPNYGYTF. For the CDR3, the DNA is TGCAGTGCCATGGAACAGGGGCCTAACTATGGCTACACCTTC.

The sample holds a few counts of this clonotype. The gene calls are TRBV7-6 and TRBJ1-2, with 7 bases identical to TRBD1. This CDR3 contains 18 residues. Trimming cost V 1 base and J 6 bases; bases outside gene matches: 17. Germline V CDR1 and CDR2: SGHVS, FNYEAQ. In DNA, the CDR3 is TGTGCCAGCAGCTTAGGGGGGAACAGGGGCAACAGTCATGATGGCTACACCTTC. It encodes CASSLGGNRGNSHDGYTF.

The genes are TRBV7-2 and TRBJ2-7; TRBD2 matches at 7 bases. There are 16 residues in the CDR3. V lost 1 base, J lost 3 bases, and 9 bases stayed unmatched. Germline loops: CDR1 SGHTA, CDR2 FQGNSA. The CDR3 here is CASSLGGSRGVYEQYF. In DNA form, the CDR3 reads TGTGCCAGCAGCTTAGGCGGAAGCCGGGGGGTCTACGAGCAGTACTTC. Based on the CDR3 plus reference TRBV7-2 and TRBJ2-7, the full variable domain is GAGVSQSPSNKVTEKGKDVELRCDPISGHTALYWYRQSLGQGLEFLIYFQGNSAPDKSGLPSDRFSAERTGGSVSTLTIQRTQQEDSAVYLCASSLGGSRGVYEQYFGPGTRLTVT.

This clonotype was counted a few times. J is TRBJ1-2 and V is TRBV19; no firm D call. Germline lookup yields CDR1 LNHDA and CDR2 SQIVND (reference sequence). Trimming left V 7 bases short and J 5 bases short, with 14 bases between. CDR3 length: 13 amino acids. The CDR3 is CASNFAAAYGYTF. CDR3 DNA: TGTGCCAGTAATTTCGCGGCAGCTTATGGCTACACCTTC. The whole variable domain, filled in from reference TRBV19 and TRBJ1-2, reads DGGITQSPKYLFRKEGQNVTLSCEQNLNHDAMYWYRQDPGQGLRLIYYSQIVNDFQKGDIAEGYSVSREKKESFPLTVTSAQKNPTAFYLCASNFAAAYGYTFGSGTRLTVV.

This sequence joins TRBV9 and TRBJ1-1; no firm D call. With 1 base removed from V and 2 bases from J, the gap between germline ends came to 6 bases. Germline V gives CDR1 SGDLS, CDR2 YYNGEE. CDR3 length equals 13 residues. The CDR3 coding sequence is TGTGCCAGCAGCGTATCCCATAACACTGAAGCTTTCTTT. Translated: CASSVSHNTEAFF.

For the CDR3, the DNA is TGTGCCAGCAGCATTATACCGGGGGGAAATGAAAAACTGTTTTTT. It yields the protein CASSIIPGGNEKLFF. This rearrangement joins TRBV7-9 to TRBJ1-4, with D perhaps matching TRBD1 (5 bases). CDR3 length equals 15 residues. Deletions cut 5 bases from V and 5 bases from J, with 15 bases between. CDR1 and CDR2 from the germline V gene are SEHNR and FQNEAQ (reference sequence).

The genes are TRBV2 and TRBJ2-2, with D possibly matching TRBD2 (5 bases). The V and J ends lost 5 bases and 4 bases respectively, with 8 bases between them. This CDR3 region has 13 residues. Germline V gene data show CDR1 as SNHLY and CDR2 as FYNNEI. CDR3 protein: CASSTSGTGELFF. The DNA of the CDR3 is TGTGCCAGCAGTACGAGCGGCACCGGGGAGCTGTTTTTT.

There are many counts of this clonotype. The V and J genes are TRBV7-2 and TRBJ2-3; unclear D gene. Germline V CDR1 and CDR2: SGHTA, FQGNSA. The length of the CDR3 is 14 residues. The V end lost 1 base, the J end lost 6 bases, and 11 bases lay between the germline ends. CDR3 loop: CASSLVRHSDTQYF. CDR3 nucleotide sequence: TGTGCCAGCAGCTTAGTCCGTCACTCGGATACGCAGTATTTT. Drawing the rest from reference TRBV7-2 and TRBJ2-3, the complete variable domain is GAGVSQSPSNKVTEKGKDVELRCDPISGHTALYWYRQSLGQGLEFLIYFQGNSAPDKSGLPSDRFSAERTGGSVSTLTIQRTQQEDSAVYLCASSLVRHSDTQYFGPGTRLTVL.

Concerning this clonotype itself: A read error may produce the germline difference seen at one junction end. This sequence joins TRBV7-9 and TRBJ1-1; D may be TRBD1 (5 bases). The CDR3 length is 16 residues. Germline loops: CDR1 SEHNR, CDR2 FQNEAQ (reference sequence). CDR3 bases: TGTGCCAGCAGCTTAGAAACCGGGGGGGGTGTTACTGAGGCTTTCTTT. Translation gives CASSLETGGGVTEAFF.

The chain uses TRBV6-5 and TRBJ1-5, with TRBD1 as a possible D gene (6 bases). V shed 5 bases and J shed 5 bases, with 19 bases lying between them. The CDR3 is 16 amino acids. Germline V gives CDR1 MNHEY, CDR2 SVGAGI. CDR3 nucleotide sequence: TGTGCCAGCAGTCCAAACGGGGGCCCAAGTCATCAGCCCCAGCATTTT. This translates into CASSPNGGPSHQPQHF.

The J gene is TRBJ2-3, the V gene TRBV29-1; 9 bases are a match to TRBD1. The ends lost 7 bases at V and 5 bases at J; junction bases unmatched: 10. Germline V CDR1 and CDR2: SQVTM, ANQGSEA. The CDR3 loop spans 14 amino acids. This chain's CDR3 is CSASGTGILDTQYF. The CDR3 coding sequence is TGCAGCGCTTCCGGGACAGGGATTTTAGATACGCAGTATTTT.